This T cell receptor (beta chain) was captured in a study of blood T cell repertoires in COVID-19. In the authors' methods: Estimated nucleated cell counts came from reference gene primer amplification. TCRdb keeps only in-frame clones here, not all; method: immunoSEQ multiplex PCR. That table supplies the V and J calls and clone size; D and trimming were determined from the DNA. This sample carries around 300,000 clones, approximately 85% of them seen once, and the ten largest clones take roughly 9.6%. Germline V lookup: CDR1 SGHDT, CDR2 YYEEEE. The junction had 3 bases not matched to a gene; V was cut back by 0 bases and J by 3 bases. The CDR3 extends over 15 amino acids. The table lists this clone with a few counts.

Sequencing was carried out using peripheral blood. This TCR came from a woman between 65 and 79 years old with acute or convalescent COVID-19. The chain joins TRBV5-6 to TRBJ2-3; TRBD2 agrees at 8 bases. The CDR3 DNA is TGTGCCAGCAGCTTGGGGGTAGCGGGGACAGATACGCAGTATTTT. Amino acid sequence: CASSLGVAGTDTQYF.